What follows are 23 T cell receptor beta chains derived from one specimen sequenced in a study of cytomegalovirus exposure and HLA in healthy donors. Primers included in the PCR were 60 Vbeta and 13 Jbeta primers. TCRdb keeps only in-frame clones here, not all; method: immunoSEQ multiplex PCR. This table lists 100,000 to 150,000 clones. Specimen: PBMCs. These receptors all come from a man younger than 35 in good health and CMV-seronegative.

The chain recombines TRBV5-1 with TRBJ1-2; TRBD1 might be the D (5 bases). Germline V lookup: CDR1 SGHRS, CDR2 YFSETQ. The CDR3 contains 14 residues. V dropped 5 bases and J dropped 4 bases, with 15 bases sitting between them. CDR3 in amino acids: CASSAWTSGYGYTF. CDR3 sequence (DNA): TGCGCCAGCAGTGCGTGGACATCAGGCTATGGCTACACCTTC.

V and J are TRBV5-8 and TRBJ2-3, with D unresolved. Germline values: CDR1 SGHTS, CDR2 YDEGEE. The ends were cut back, 1 base at V and 0 bases at J, with 9 bases in the middle. CDR3 size: 15 residues. The CDR3 DNA is TGTGCCAGCAGCTTGATACGGTCTAGCACAGATACGCAGTATTTT. Translated: CASSLIRSSTDTQYF.

CDR3 sequence reads: CASSLRGGYGYTF. CDR3 coding DNA: TGTGCCAGCAGTTTAAGAGGAGGCTATGGCTACACCTTC. V usage is TRBV28 and J usage is TRBJ1-2; D gene ambiguous. This CDR3 spans 13 amino acids. The ends were cut back, 2 bases at V and 4 bases at J, with 8 bases in the middle. From germline, CDR1 is MDHEN and CDR2 SYDVKM.

This chain connects TRBV2 to TRBJ1-5; TRBD1 might be the D (5 bases). Between the trimmed V and J ends, which lost 7 bases and 0 bases, there was a span of 7 bases. Germline-derived CDR1 and CDR2 are SNHLY and FYNNEI. CDR3 length equals 13 residues. The chain's CDR3 is CASKDTSNQPQHF. CDR3 coding DNA: TGTGCCAGCAAGGACACTAGCAATCAGCCCCAGCATTTT. The full variable domain, with the rest looked up from reference TRBV2 and TRBJ1-5, is EPEVTQTPSHQVTQMGQEVILRCVPISNHLYFYWYRQILGQKVEFLVSFYNNEISEKSEIFDDQFSVERPDGSNFTLKIRSTKLEDSAMYFCASKDTSNQPQHFGDGTRLSIL.

The chain recombines TRBV7-2 with TRBJ2-3; TRBD2 matches 15 bases. Germline assignment: CDR1 SGHTA and CDR2 FQGNSA. This CDR3 is built from 17 residues. Trimming cost V 3 bases and J 6 bases; bases outside gene matches: 7. The CDR3 region is CASSFWTSGGVGDTQYF. The CDR3 DNA is TGTGCCAGCAGCTTTTGGACTAGCGGGGGGGTTGGGGATACGCAGTATTTT.

This rearrangement joins TRBV6-6 to TRBJ2-7; D remains ambiguous. The V end was cut by 6 bases, the J end by 3 bases, with 9 bases between. Germline V gives CDR1 MNHNY, CDR2 SVGAGI (reference sequence). This CDR3 region has 12 residues. The CDR3 DNA reads as TGTGCCAGCAGGCTATCGTTCTACGAGCAGTACTTC. Encoded protein: CASRLSFYEQYF.

The chain links TRBV6-1 to TRBJ2-7; D is perhaps TRBD2 (6 bases). V was clipped by 10 bases and J by 2 bases, with 12 bases between them. This CDR3 spans 12 amino acids. The V gene's germline CDR1 is MNHNS and CDR2 SASEGT. CDR3 coding DNA: TGTGCCATAAGCGGGCCCCCCTACGAGCAGTACTTC. Translation: CAISGPPYEQYF.

This chain uses TRBV28 with TRBJ2-7; 7 bases match TRBD1. J was trimmed by 3 bases and V by 4 bases; bases with no gene match: 0. This CDR3 has 12 amino acids. Germline lookup yields CDR1 MDHEN and CDR2 SYDVKM. CDR3: CASSWDSYEQYF. CDR3 nucleotide sequence: TGTGCCAGCAGTTGGGACAGCTACGAGCAGTACTTC.

The chain recombines TRBV6-1 with TRBJ1-6; tentative D call: TRBD1 (6 bases). Germline V CDR1 and CDR2: MNHNS, SASEGT. CDR3 length: 16 amino acids. Trimming stripped 2 bases from V and 10 bases from J, with 18 bases between. CDR3 sequence: CASSEFPSSGGSPLHF. The CDR3 coding sequence is TGTGCCAGCAGTGAATTCCCATCGTCTGGGGGCTCACCCCTCCACTTT.

The rearrangement joins TRBV2 to TRBJ1-1; TRBD1 aligns across 7 bases. The CDR3 consists of 14 residues. With V trimmed by 3 bases and J by 1 base, 2 bases remained unmatched. Germline CDR1 SNHLY, CDR2 FYNNEI. The CDR3: CASSDRQGNTEAFF. In nucleotides, the CDR3 is TGTGCCAGCAGTGATAGACAGGGGAACACTGAAGCTTTCTTT.

This chain uses TRBV6-4 with TRBJ2-3, with D unclear. Germline CDR1 MRHNA, CDR2 SNTAGT. The CDR3 has 15 amino acids. V lost 3 bases and J lost 1, with 11 bases in between. CDR3 protein: CASSERPDGTDTQYF. The CDR3 region has the DNA TGTGCCAGCAGTGAGAGGCCCGACGGCACAGATACGCAGTATTTT.

CDR3 nucleotide sequence: TGCGCCAGCAGCCCGAGGACAGGGTACGAGCAGTACTTC. Its protein product is CASSPRTGYEQYF. The chain joins TRBV5-1 to TRBJ2-7; TRBD1 matches 8 bases. The germline V gene has CDR1 SGHRS and CDR2 YFSETQ. The CDR3 totals 13 residues. V lost 4 bases and J lost 4; bases outside the gene matches: 4.

This sequence joins TRBV6-5 and TRBJ2-3; 7 nucleotides line up with TRBD1. Trimming took 2 bases from V and 5 from J; bases not matched to a gene: 1. The CDR3 covers 13 residues. Germline CDR1 reads MNHEY; CDR2 reads SVGAGI. The CDR3 DNA is TGTGCCAGCAGTTACGACAGGGTAGATACGCAGTATTTT. Its protein product is CASSYDRVDTQYF.

V and J are TRBV7-2 and TRBJ1-2, with unresolved D. The germline V gene encodes CDR1 SGHTA and CDR2 FQGNSA. V gave up 4 bases and J gave up 0 bases, with 9 bases separating them. This CDR3 has 14 amino acids. CDR3 nucleotides: TGTGCCAGCAGCTCTTCGGGAGCTAACTATGGCTACACCTTC. Amino acids: CASSSSGANYGYTF.

CDR3 loop: CASSPITEGTGELFF. The CDR3 bases are TGTGCCAGCAGCCCTATTACGGAGGGAACCGGGGAGCTGTTTTTT. The chain employs TRBV7-9 and TRBJ2-2, with D possibly being TRBD2 (6 bases). The length of the CDR3 is 15 residues. Looked up from germline, CDR1 is SEHNR and CDR2 is FQNEAQ (reference sequence). Trimming shortened V by 5 bases and J by 5 bases, and 15 bases separated the two germline ends. The variable domain in full, with the rest retrieved from reference TRBV7-9 and TRBJ2-2, is DTGVSQNPRHKITKRGQNVTFRCDPISEHNRLYWYRQTLGQGPEFLTYFQNEAQLEKSRLLSDRFSAERPKGSFSTLEIQRTEQGDSAMYLCASSPITEGTGELFFGEGSRLTVL.

The chain uses TRBV6-1 and TRBJ1-1, with TRBD1 identical over 8 bases. CDR3 length equals 15 residues. Germline CDR1 is MNHNS and CDR2 is SASEGT. The V and J ends lost 4 bases and 1 base, in that order; junction bases with no gene match: 5. The CDR3 bases are TGTGCCAGCAGTGGACCGGGACAGGCGAACACTGAAGCTTTCTTT. This codes for CASSGPGQANTEAFF.

The chain joins TRBV7-8 to TRBJ2-1, with 13 nucleotides matching TRBD2. This CDR3 is built from 16 residues. Germline V lookup: CDR1 SGHVS, CDR2 FQNEAQ. V shed 5 bases and J 2 bases; nucleotides not matched to a gene: 3. The chain's CDR3 is CASSLGLAGAYNEQFF. Written as DNA, the CDR3 is TGTGCCAGCAGCCTAGGACTAGCGGGAGCCTACAATGAGCAGTTCTTC.

V usage is TRBV6-6 and J usage is TRBJ2-2; TRBD1 matches 9 bases. Germline CDR1 MNHNY, CDR2 SVGAGI (reference sequence). Trimming took 5 bases from V and 4 from J; bases not matched to a gene: 8. This CDR3 is built from 16 residues. CDR3 sequence reads: CASSGTGSMGTGELFF. Here the CDR3 DNA reads TGTGCCAGCAGTGGGACAGGGTCGATGGGCACCGGGGAGCTGTTTTTT.

V usage is TRBV6-6 and J usage is TRBJ1-2; 10 positions agree with TRBD1. With V trimmed by 7 bases and J by 6 bases, 8 bases remained unmatched. CDR3 length: 14 residues. Germline V gene lookup returns CDR1 MNHNY and CDR2 SVGAGI (reference sequence). This chain's CDR3 is CASTASGTGDGYTF. The CDR3, as DNA: TGTGCCAGCACCGCGAGCGGGACAGGGGATGGCTACACCTTC.

J is TRBJ1-5 and V is TRBV19; tentatively, D is TRBD1 (6 bases). CDR1 is LNHDA, CDR2 SQIVND, per germline (reference sequence). The V gene lost 6 bases and the J gene lost 7 bases, with 19 bases spanning the gap. The CDR3 contains 15 residues. In nucleotides, the CDR3 is TGTGCCAGTAGAAGGAGCGGGGGGCATTACCAGCCCCAGCATTTT. Translated: CASRRSGGHYQPQHF. The full variable domain, its missing parts supplied by reference TRBV19 and TRBJ1-5, is DGGITQSPKYLFRKEGQNVTLSCEQNLNHDAMYWYRQDPGQGLRLIYYSQIVNDFQKGDIAEGYSVSREKKESFPLTVTSAQKNPTAFYLCASRRSGGHYQPQHFGDGTRLSIL.

This chain uses TRBV6-5 with TRBJ2-7, with 10 bases aligning to TRBD2. The CDR3 has 15 residues. Germline CDR1 is MNHEY and CDR2 is SVGAGI. V lost 2 bases and J lost 4; bases outside the gene matches: 5. The CDR3 bases are TGTGCCAGCAGTTACCGGACTAGCGGAGGGTACGAGCAGTACTTC. Amino acids: CASSYRTSGGYEQYF.

As regards this clone: At one end, the junction sequence differs from germline, possibly due to a read error. V usage is TRBV13 and J usage is TRBJ2-5, with 7 positions matching TRBD1. The CDR3 totals 13 residues. The V gene's germline CDR1 is PRHDT and CDR2 FYEKMQ (reference sequence). As DNA, the CDR3 is TGTGCCAGCAGCCTAGGGGGCTGGGAGACCCAGTACTTC. Translation gives CASSLGGWETQYF.

The chain couples TRBV27 to TRBJ2-2, with a weak D call TRBD2 (6 bases). There are 12 residues in the CDR3. Germline loops: CDR1 MNHEY, CDR2 SMNVEV (reference sequence). V was pared by 10 bases and J by 7 bases, with 13 bases between. This CDR3 reads CATLTGVGELFF. CDR3 nucleotides: TGTGCCACCCTAACGGGAGTCGGGGAGCTGTTTTTT.